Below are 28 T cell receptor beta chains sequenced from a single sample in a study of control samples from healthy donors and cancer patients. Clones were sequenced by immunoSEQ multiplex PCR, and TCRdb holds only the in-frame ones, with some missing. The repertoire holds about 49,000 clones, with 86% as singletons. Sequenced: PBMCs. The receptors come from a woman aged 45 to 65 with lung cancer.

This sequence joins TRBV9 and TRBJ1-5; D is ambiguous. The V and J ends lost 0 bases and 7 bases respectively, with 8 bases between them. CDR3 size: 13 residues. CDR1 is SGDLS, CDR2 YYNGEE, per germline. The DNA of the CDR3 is TGTGCCAGCAGCGTAGGATTGGGGCAGCCCCAGCATTTT. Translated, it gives CASSVGLGQPQHF.

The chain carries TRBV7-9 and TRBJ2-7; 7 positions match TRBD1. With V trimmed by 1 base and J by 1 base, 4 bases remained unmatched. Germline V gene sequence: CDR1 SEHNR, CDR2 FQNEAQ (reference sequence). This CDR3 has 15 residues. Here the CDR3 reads CASSLEGARSYEQYF. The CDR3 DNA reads TGTGCCAGCAGCTTAGAGGGGGCCAGGTCCTACGAGCAGTACTTC.

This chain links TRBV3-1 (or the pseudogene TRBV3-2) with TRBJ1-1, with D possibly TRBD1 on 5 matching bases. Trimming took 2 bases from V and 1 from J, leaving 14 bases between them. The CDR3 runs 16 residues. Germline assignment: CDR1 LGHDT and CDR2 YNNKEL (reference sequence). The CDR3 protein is CASSQSKGRGNTEAFF. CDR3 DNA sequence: TGTGCCAGCAGCCAATCTAAGGGGCGGGGGAACACTGAAGCTTTCTTT.

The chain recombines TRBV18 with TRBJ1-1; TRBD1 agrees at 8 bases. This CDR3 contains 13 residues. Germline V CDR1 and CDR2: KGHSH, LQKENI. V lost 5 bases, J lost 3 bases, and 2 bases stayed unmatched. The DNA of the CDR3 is TGTGCCAGCTCATCAGGGGGCTACACTGAAGCTTTCTTT. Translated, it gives CASSSGGYTEAFF. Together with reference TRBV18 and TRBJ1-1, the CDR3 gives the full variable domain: NAGVMQNPRHLVRRRGQEARLRCSPMKGHSHVYWYRQLPEEGLKFMVYLQKENIIDESGMPKERFSAEFPKEGPSILRIQQVVRGDSAAYFCASSSGGYTEAFFGQGTRLTVV.

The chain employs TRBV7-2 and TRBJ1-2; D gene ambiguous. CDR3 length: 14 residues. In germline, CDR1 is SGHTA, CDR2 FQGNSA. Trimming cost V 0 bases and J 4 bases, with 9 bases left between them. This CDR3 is CASSLAGSSYGYTF. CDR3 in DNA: TGTGCCAGCAGCTTAGCGGGATCTTCCTATGGCTACACCTTC.

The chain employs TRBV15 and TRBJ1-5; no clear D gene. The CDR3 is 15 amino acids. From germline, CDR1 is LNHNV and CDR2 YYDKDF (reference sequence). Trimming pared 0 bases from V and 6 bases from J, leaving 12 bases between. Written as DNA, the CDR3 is TGTGCCACCAGCAGAGATACAGCTTTGGGTCAGCCCCAGCATTTT. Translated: CATSRDTALGQPQHF. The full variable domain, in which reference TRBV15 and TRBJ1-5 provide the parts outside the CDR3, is DAMVIQNPRYQVTQFGKPVTLSCSQTLNHNVMYWYQQKSSQAPKLLFHYYDKDFNNEADTPDNFQSRRPNTSFCFLDIRSPGLGDTAMYLCATSRDTALGQPQHFGDGTRLSIL.

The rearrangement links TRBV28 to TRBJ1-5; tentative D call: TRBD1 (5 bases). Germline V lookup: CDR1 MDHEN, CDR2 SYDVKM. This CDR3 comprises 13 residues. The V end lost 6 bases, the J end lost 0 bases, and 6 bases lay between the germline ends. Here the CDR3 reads CASSRDSNQPQHF. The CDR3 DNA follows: TGTGCCAGCAGCAGGGATAGCAATCAGCCCCAGCATTTT.

In DNA form, the CDR3 reads TGTGCCAGCAGTTCGGACTCCGAAGGGGGCTACACCTTC. Its protein is CASSSDSEGGYTF. The chain carries TRBV27 and TRBJ1-2; D not resolved. Looked up from germline, CDR1 is MNHEY and CDR2 is SMNVEV (reference sequence). V gave up 4 bases and J gave up 8 bases, with 14 bases separating them. The CDR3 is made up of 13 amino acids.

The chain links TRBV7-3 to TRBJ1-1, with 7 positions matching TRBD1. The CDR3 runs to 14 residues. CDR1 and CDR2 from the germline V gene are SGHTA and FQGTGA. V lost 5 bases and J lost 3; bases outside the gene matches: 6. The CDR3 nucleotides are TGTGCCAGCAGCCTTACAGGGGTGGACACTGAAGCTTTCTTT. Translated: CASSLTGVDTEAFF.

The DNA of the CDR3 is TGTGCCAGTAGTACCGACAGAAACCCCTATGGCTACACCTTC. The encoded protein is CASSTDRNPYGYTF. V is TRBV19 and J is TRBJ1-2; D perhaps matches TRBD1 (5 bases). The V gene lost 4 bases and the J gene lost 4 bases, with 13 bases spanning the gap. Looked up from germline, CDR1 is LNHDA and CDR2 is SQIVND (reference sequence). The length of the CDR3 is 14 residues.

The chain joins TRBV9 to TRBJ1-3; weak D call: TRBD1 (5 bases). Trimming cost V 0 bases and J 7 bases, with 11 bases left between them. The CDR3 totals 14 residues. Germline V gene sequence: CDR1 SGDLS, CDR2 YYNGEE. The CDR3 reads CASSVGLGDNTIYF. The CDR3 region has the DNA TGTGCCAGCAGCGTAGGCTTAGGGGACAACACCATATATTTT.

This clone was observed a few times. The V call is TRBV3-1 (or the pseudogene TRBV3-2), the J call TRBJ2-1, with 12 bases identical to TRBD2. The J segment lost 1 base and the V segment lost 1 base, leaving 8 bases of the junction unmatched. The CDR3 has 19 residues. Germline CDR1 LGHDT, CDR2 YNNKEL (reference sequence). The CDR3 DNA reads TGTGCCAGCAGCCAAGGGACTAGCGGGATAGGGGTGTCCTACAATGAGCAGTTCTTC. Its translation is CASSQGTSGIGVSYNEQFF.

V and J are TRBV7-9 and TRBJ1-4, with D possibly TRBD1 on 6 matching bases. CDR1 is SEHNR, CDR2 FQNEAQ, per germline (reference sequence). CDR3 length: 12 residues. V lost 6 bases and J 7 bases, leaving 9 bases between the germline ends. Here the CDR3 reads CASRRGIEKLFF. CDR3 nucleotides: TGTGCCAGCAGAAGGGGGATTGAAAAACTGTTTTTT.

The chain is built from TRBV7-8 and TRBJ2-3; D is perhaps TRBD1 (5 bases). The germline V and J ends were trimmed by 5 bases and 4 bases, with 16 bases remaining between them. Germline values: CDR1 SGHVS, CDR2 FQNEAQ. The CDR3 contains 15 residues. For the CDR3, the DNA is TGTGCCAGCAGCCGAGAGTTCATAGGGGCAGATACGCAGTATTTT. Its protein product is CASSREFIGADTQYF.

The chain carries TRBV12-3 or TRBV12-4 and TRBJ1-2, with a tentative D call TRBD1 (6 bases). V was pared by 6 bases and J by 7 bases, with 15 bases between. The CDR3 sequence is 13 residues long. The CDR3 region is CASSQGPPFGYTF. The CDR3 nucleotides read TGTGCCAGCAGCCAGGGGCCGCCGTTTGGCTACACCTTC.

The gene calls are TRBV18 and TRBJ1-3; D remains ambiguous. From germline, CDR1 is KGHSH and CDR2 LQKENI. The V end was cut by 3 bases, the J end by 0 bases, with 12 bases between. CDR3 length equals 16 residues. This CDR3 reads CASSPARASSGNTIYF. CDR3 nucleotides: TGTGCCAGCTCACCTGCGAGGGCGAGCTCTGGAAACACCATATATTTT.

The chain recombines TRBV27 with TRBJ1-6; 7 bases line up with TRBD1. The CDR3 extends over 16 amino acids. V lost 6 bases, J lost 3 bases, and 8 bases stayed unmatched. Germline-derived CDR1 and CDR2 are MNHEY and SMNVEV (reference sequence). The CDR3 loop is CASRSYGTVYNSPLHF. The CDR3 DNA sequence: TGTGCCAGCAGGTCTTATGGGACAGTCTATAATTCACCCCTCCACTTT.

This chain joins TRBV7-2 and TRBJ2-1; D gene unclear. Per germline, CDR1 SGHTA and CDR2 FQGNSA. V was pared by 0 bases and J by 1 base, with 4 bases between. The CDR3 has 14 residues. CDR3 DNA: TGTGCCAGCAGCTTAGCCAGTTCCTACAATGAGCAGTTCTTC. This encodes CASSLASSYNEQFF.

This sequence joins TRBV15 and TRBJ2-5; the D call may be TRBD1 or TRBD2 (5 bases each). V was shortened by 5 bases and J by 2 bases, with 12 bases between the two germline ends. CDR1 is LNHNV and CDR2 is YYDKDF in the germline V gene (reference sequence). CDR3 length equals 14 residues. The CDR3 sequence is CATSGGPGQETQYF. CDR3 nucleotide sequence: TGTGCCACCAGCGGAGGCCCAGGGCAAGAGACCCAGTACTTC.

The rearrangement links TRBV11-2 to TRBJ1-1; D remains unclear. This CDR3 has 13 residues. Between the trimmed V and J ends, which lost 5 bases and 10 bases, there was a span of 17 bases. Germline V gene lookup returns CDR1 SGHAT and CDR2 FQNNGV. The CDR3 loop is CASSPSSSSPAFF. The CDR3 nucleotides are TGTGCCAGCAGCCCATCATCTTCGAGCCCAGCTTTCTTT.

As DNA, the CDR3 is TGTGCCTGGAGTGTACGGGGCACCAATCAGCCCCAGCATTTT. Its protein product is CAWSVRGTNQPQHF. The gene calls are TRBV30 and TRBJ1-5, with TRBD1 as a possible D gene (5 bases). Germline loops: CDR1 GTSNPN, CDR2 SVGIG (reference sequence). Trimming left V 0 bases short and J 3 bases short, with 9 bases between. The CDR3 is 14 amino acids.

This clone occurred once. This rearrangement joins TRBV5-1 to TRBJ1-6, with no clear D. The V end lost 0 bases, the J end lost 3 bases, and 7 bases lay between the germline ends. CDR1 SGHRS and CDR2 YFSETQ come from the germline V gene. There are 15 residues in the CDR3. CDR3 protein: CASSLDSGYNSPLHF. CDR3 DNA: TGCGCCAGCAGCTTGGACTCGGGCTATAATTCACCCCTCCACTTT.

The CDR3 coding sequence is TGCGCCAGCAGCCAAGAAACAGGCTACGAGCAGTACTTC. It specifies CASSQETGYEQYF. V usage is TRBV4-1 and J usage is TRBJ2-7; D is possibly TRBD1 (5 bases). Trimming left V 0 bases short and J 3 bases short, with 6 bases between. The CDR3 consists of 13 residues. CDR1 and CDR2 (germline): MGHRA, YSYEKL.

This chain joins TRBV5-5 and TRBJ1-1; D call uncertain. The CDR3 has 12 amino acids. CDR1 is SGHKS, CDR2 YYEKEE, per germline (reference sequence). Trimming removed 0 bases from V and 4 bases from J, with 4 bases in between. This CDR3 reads CASSLGVTEAFF. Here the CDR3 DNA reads TGTGCCAGCAGCTTGGGGGTCACTGAAGCTTTCTTT.

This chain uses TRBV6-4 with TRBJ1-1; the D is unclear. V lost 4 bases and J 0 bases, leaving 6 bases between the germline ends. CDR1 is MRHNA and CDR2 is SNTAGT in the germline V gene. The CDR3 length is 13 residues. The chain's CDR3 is CASSVNLNTEAFF. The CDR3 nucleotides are TGTGCCAGCAGTGTGAACTTGAACACTGAAGCTTTCTTT.

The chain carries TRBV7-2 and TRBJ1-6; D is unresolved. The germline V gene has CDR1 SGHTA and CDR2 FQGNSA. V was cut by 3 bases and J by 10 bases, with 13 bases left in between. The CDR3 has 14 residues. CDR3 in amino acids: CASSLVRVRSPLHF. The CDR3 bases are TGTGCCAGCAGCTTGGTACGGGTCAGATCACCCCTCCACTTT.

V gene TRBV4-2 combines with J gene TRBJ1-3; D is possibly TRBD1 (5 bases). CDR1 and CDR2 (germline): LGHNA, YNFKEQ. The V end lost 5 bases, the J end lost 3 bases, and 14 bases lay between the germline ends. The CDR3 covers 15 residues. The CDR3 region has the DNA TGTGCCAGCAGCGCCTCGAGGGACGGTGGAAACACCATATATTTT. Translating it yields CASSASRDGGNTIYF.

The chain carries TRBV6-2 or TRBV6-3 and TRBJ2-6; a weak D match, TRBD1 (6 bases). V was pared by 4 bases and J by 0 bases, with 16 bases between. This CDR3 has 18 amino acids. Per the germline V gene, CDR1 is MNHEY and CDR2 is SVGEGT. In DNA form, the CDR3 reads TGTGCCAGCAGTTCCCAACGACAGGCCTTCTCTGGGGCCAACGTCCTGACTTTC. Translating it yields CASSSQRQAFSGANVLTF.